This TCR beta chain was documented in a study of graft-versus-host responses after intestinal transplantation. In the study overall: Among the recipients, transplants were multivisceral, liver-intestinal, or isolated intestinal.

The CDR3 covers 15 residues. Germline V lookup: CDR1 SGHNT, CDR2 YYREEE (reference sequence). The ends were cut back, 5 bases at V and 2 bases at J, with 15 bases in the middle. Profiled with immunoSEQ multiplex PCR; TCRdb holds only in-frame clones, not every one. The sample lists some 120,000 clones; about 92% were seen once. A single count supports this clone. The antigen remains undetermined. General study results and limits: Peak levels of circulating GvH clones tracked with early post-transplant HvG declines.

The chain has TRBV5-4 and TRBJ2-3; D is perhaps TRBD2 (7 bases). This clonotype was obtained from a human donor who was the organ donor for an intestinal transplant. The source material was unstimulated CD8+ T cells sorted from spleen or lymph node cells, sampled before transplant. CDR3 in DNA: TGTGCCAGCAGACCGCCGGCGGGGGCCACAGATACGCAGTATTTT. Translation: CASRPPAGATDTQYF.